The present T cell receptor beta chain was sequenced within a study of T cell responses to AZD1222 COVID-19 vaccine. Method: immunoSEQ multiplex PCR; TCRdb's copy keeps in-frame clones and lacks some. This sample has 150,000 or so clones, with about 93% found just once. The sample here was peripheral blood, taken on day 0 of AZD1222 vaccination. The sequence was obtained from an adult in good health.

The CDR3 coding sequence is TGCAGCGTTCAGGACCAGAACACTGAAGCTTTCTTT. Protein: CSVQDQNTEAFF. V and J are TRBV29-1 and TRBJ1-1; no reliable D call. The germline CDR1 and CDR2 sequences are SQVTM and ANQGSEA. The length of the CDR3 is 12 residues. Trimming took 5 bases from V and 1 from J, leaving 8 bases between them.